This TCR beta chain was sequenced in a study of OX40 agonist ivuxolimab in advanced cancers. At the level of the whole study: Ivuxolimab was a fully human IgG2 agonistic monoclonal antibody targeting the costimulatory receptor OX40 (CD134). The dose-escalation cohort was 80% to 90% male with a mean age of about 60 years, ranging from about 23 to 85. Patients were allowed to have had prior anti-PD-1, anti-PD-L1 or anti-CTLA-4 therapy, and more than 35% of the dose-escalation patients had been treated with checkpoint inhibitors. Of the 50 to 55 patients in dose escalation, 19 had hepatocellular carcinoma, about 15 had melanoma, 9 had renal cell carcinoma and 9 had head and neck cancer. The monotherapy dose-escalation portion (N = 52 patients) of the phase I ivuxolimab trial is reported in the paper. Peripheral TCRbeta sequencing aimed to test whether ivuxolimab altered TCR sequence diversity and caused clonal T-cell expansion. Partial responses occurred in three dose-escalation patients: two with cutaneous melanoma and one with hepatocellular carcinoma. Intravenous ivuxolimab was administered to patients every 2 weeks at six dose levels: 0.01, 0.1, 0.3, 1.5, 3 and 10 mg/kg.

The trial excluded patients who had a history of autoimmune disease or who were on systemic immunosuppression. Peripheral blood for TCR sequencing was collected from all dose cohorts at baseline, on cycle 4 day 1, and on cycle 7 day 1. The samples were drawn from a first-in-human, open-label, multicenter phase I dose-escalation trial of ivuxolimab. The trial enrolled adults with locally advanced or metastatic head and neck squamous cell, hepatocellular, melanoma or renal cell carcinoma. Before TCR sequencing, CD4+ T cells and CD8+ T cells were sorted from peripheral blood as separate populations. Genomic DNA was isolated from the sorted cells so that the TCRbeta CDR3 region could be sequenced. TCRbeta CDR3 regions were sequenced using the immunoSEQ Assay. Imported from immuneACCESS, the table was reduced by TCRdb to in-frame sequences with V and J called. These copies leave out some clones; in studies compared against another copy, an unresolved V gene accounts for under half, and the cause of the remainder is not known. The sample yields 85,000 to 95,000 clones; about 91% were counted once. Clones ranked in the top ten supply approximately 0.35% of the sample.

The CDR3 runs 16 amino acids, cysteine and phenylalanine included. The read is trimmed to its CDR3 DNA, 48 bases read in frame from base 1. At the junction V is shortened by 5 bases and J by 5 bases; bases outside the gene matches: 7. CDR1 SGHTA and CDR2 FQGTGA are derived from the germline V gene. As for this clone: The clone's antigen remains unknown. No qualities accompany the bases; no much larger clone lies one base away.

What the research found in general, with its limitations: At doses of 0.1 to 3.0 mg/kg, clonal expansion of both CD4+ and CD8+ blood T cells was observed from baseline to week 6. Low levels of normalized T-cell clonal expansion were also seen in some patients who did not respond. After ivuxolimab, CD8+ T cells had more expanded clones than CD4+ T cells on average. Partial responders in the 0.1-3.0 mg/kg groups had among the lowest normalized peripheral clonal expansion, especially among CD8+ T cells. The antigen specificity of the peripheral T cells that underwent clonal expansion was not determined.

Rearrangement joined TRBV7-3 to TRBJ2-2, with 11 bases aligning to TRBD1. The TCR originated in an adult with an advanced solid tumor such as melanoma, head and neck, liver or kidney cancer. The specimen was CD4+ or CD8+ T cells sorted from blood, collected in a trial of the OX40 agonist ivuxolimab. The nucleotide sequence is TGTGCCAGCAGCCCAGGACAGGGGGCATGGACCGGGGAGCTGTTTTTT. It translates as CASSPGQGAWTGELFF.